The T cell receptor beta chain described here comes from a study of blood T cell repertoires in COVID-19. Study-wide background: Both acute and convalescent COVID-19 samples were obtained from the United States, Italy and Spain.

This clone was seen only a few times. The ends lost 2 bases at V and 5 bases at J; junction bases unmatched: 8. Germline values: CDR1 WNHNN, CDR2 SYGVQD (reference sequence). This CDR3 is built from 16 residues. How the authors handled the data: Nucleated cell counts were estimated from reference gene primer amplification. The repertoire was sequenced with immunoSEQ multiplex PCR; TCRdb's copy has only in-frame clones and lacks some. For V, J and clone size, that table is used; D and trimming come from the DNA. This sample has some 220,000 clones, with less than 90% found just once. Sequencing was carried out using PBMCs or T cells enriched from blood (not recorded which). The TCR sequence derives from a woman aged 30 to 39 who had recovered from COVID-19. The V and J genes are TRBV10-1 and TRBJ1-1, with 10 bases matching TRBD1. CDR3 in DNA: TGCGCCAGCAGTGAGCCACGGACAGGGGGTTGGACTGAAGCTTTCTTT. This sequence encodes CASSEPRTGGWTEAFF.